A single sample is the source of the 7 T cell receptor beta chains below, sequenced in a study of T cells in Graves' hyperthyroidism and ophthalmopathy. TCR beta CDR3 regions were amplified from RNA. The HTBI primer set served for first-round RT-PCR of the TCR CDR3. TCRdb itself ran the multiplex PCR reads through MiXCR, one entry per CDR3 protein. The sample lists about 700,000 distinct CDR3 sequences, 40% to 55% occurring once. The sequencing input was peripheral blood or thyroid tissue (not recorded which). All receptors come from an adult man with Graves' disease, either hyperthyroidism or ophthalmopathy (not recorded which).

On this clonotype itself: This could be a read error, since a much larger clone is one nucleotide away. The chain joins TRBV10-3 to TRBJ1-2; 10 bases align to TRBD1. Germline CDR1 ENHRY, CDR2 SYGVKD. The CDR3 is made up of 14 amino acids. J lost 4 bases, V lost 6 bases, and 5 bases had no gene match. CDR3 sequence (DNA): TGTGCCATCAGCCCGGGACAGGGGAGCTATGGCTACACCTTC. Its translation is CAISPGQGSYGYTF.

CDR3 sequence reads: CASSPAIRETQYF. DNA for the CDR3: TGTGCCAGCAGTCCAGCGATCAGAGAGACCCAGTACTTC. This rearrangement joins TRBV28 to TRBJ2-5; no clear D. In germline, CDR1 is MDHEN, CDR2 SYDVKM. This CDR3 has 13 residues. The V end was cut by 5 bases, the J end by 4 bases, with 11 bases between.

In its sample, this clonotype was seen many times. The genes are TRBV7-9 and TRBJ1-2; 9 nucleotides match TRBD1. Unmatched junction bases numbered 10, after V lost 4 bases and J lost 7 bases. The CDR3 length is 15 residues. Germline V CDR1 and CDR2: SEHNR, FQNEAQ (reference sequence). Here the CDR3 reads CASSSLPGQGSGYTF. The CDR3 DNA reads as TGTGCCAGCAGCTCTTTACCGGGACAGGGCTCTGGCTACACCTTC.

The table lists this clonotype with many counts. CDR3 DNA: TGTGCCAGCAGCTTAGGGTTAGGACAGGACGCTGAAAAACTGTTTTTT. This codes for CASSLGLGQDAEKLFF. The chain is built from TRBV7-2 and TRBJ1-4; 7 positions agree with TRBD1. This CDR3 spans 16 amino acids. Germline-derived CDR1 and CDR2 are SGHTA and FQGNSA. The trim removed 1 base at V and 7 bases at J, leaving 9 bases unmatched.

This rearrangement joins TRBV20-1 to TRBJ2-5, with 14 bases identical to TRBD2. V was clipped by 6 bases and J by 4 bases; unmatched bases: 10. This CDR3 has 16 residues. Germline CDR1 DFQATT, CDR2 SNEGSKA (reference sequence). DNA for the CDR3: TGCAGTGCCACGACTAGCGGGAGGGCCCTCGGAGAGACCCAGTACTTC. As protein: CSATTSGRALGETQYF.

J is TRBJ1-1 and V is TRBV7-2; 9 bases are a match to TRBD1. Unmatched junction bases numbered 6, after V lost 2 bases and J lost 2 bases. The CDR3 totals 16 residues. CDR1 is SGHTA and CDR2 is FQGNSA in the germline V gene. As DNA, the CDR3 is TGTGCCAGCAGCTTAATGGGACAGGGCGTTAACACTGAAGCTTTCTTT. Translating gives CASSLMGQGVNTEAFF.

This clonotype was counted only a few times. The chain couples TRBV7-2 to TRBJ1-3; D gene uncertain. The CDR3 is 13 amino acids. With 5 bases removed from V and 0 bases from J, the gap between germline ends came to 5 bases. The germline CDR1 and CDR2 sequences are SGHTA and FQGNSA. CDR3 in DNA: TGTGCCAGCAGCCAACCCTCTGGAAACACCATATATTTT. This encodes CASSQPSGNTIYF.